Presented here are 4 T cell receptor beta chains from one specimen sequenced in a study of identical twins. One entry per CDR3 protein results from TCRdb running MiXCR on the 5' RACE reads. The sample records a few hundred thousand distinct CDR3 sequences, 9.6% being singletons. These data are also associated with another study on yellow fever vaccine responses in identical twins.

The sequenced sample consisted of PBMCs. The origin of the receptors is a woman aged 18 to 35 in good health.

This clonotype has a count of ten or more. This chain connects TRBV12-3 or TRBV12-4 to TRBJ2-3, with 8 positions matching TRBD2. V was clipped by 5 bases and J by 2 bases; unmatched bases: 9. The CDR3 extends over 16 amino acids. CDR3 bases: TGTGCCAGCAGTCCGCGGGGGGCCATAATCACAGATACGCAGTATTTT. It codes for CASSPRGAIITDTQYF.

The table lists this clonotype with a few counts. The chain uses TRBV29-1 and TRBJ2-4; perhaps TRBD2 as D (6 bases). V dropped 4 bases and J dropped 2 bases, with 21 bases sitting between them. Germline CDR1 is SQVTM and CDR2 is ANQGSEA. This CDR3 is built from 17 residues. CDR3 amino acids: CSVVGPGEFSSKNIQYF. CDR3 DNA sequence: TGCAGCGTTGTTGGGCCGGGGGAGTTTTCTTCCAAAAACATTCAGTACTTC.

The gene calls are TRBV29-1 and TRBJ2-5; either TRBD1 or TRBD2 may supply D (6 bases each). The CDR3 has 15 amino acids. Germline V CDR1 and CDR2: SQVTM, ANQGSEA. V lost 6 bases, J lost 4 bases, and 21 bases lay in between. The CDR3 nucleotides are TGCAGCGTGAAAGGGGAGTGGGGGGCGGGAGAGACCCAGTACTTC. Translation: CSVKGEWGAGETQYF. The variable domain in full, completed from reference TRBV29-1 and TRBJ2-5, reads SAVISQKPSRDICQRGTSLTIQCQVDSQVTMMFWYRQQPGQSLTLIATANQGSEATYESGFVIDKFPISRPNLTFSTLTVSNMSPEDSSIYLCSVKGEWGAGETQYFGPGTRLLVL.

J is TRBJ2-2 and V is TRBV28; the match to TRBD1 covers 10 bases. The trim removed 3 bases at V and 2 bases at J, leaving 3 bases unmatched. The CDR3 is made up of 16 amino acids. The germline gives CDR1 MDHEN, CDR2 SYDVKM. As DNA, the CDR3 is TGTGCCAGCAGTTTTGTGACAGGGGGCAACACCGGGGAGCTGTTTTTT. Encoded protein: CASSFVTGGNTGELFF.